The entry below gives a single T cell receptor beta chain sequence along with its context. The table lists this clonotype with a few counts. The antigen it recognizes is unknown. Base quality data are lacking; no much larger clone is found one base away. These data originate in a study of early T cells in non-severe SARS-CoV-2 infection (dated by TCRdb to the early 2020s). Background for the entire study: Because TCR sequencing relied on bulk RNA taken from unsorted whole blood, pairing of alpha and beta chains was not possible.

A case-control design nested within a healthcare worker cohort in London, UK, was used, with weekly nasopharyngeal swab PCR tests and blood sampling performed. Between 23 and 31 March 2020, the week of the UK lockdown, healthcare workers were enrolled and then followed up weekly for as long as 16 weeks. The study at large found these results: Matching against VDJdb was skewed toward anti-spike CD8 responses, likely underestimated virus-specific expansions, and missed private and CD4 specificities.

The library was produced with 5' RACE. Sequencing relied on a NextSeq 500. The TCR library protocol attached unique molecular identifiers to individual cDNA molecules to correct for sequencing error and PCR bias. TCR alpha and beta chains were both sequenced, and the abundances of alpha and beta sequences in each sample were closely correlated with each other. Concerning the study's data processing: Decombinator V4 was used to annotate the V gene, J gene and CDR3 of the TCR sequences. Expanded TCRs were defined as changing significantly between any two time points under a Poisson model with p below 0.0001. TCR abundances were normalised to the total number of TCRs sequenced per sample and expressed as counts per million. VDJdb, accessed 1 November 2021, was searched for CMV, EBV and SARS-CoV-2 annotated TCRs, with TCRs annotated for multiple antigens excluded. Using fastp at Q25 and MiXCR, TCRdb reprocessed the public reads and kept productive beta chains. Merged by CDR3 protein, the rows form single entries marked with the most common genes and DNA. Clone size and V and J calls follow TCRdb, not the original study. A total of about 46,000 distinct CDR3 sequences appear in this sample, around a tenth of them only once. Over 4.5% of the sample goes to the ten largest clones.

The TCR was taken from an adult who was a healthcare worker with PCR-confirmed SARS-CoV-2 infection or an uninfected control (not recorded which). Here the sequenced sample was whole blood, taken at baseline.

The CDR3 region reads CASSLFPLADPDTQYF. The nucleotide sequence is TGTGCCAGCAGCTTATTTCCACTAGCGGATCCAGATACGCAGTATTTT. The rearranged chain carries TRBV7-3 and TRBJ2-3, with TRBD2 identical over 8 junction bases. Per the germline V gene, SGHTA is the CDR1 and FQGTGA is the CDR2. Trimming leaves V shorter by 2 bases and J shorter by 4 bases, with the junction holding 8 bases beyond the gene matches. Its CDR3 holds 16 amino acids, cysteine through phenylalanine. Only the CDR3 DNA stays, 48 bases, in frame from base 1.